This T cell receptor beta chain was observed in a study of T cell responses to AZD1222 COVID-19 vaccine. Method: immunoSEQ multiplex PCR; TCRdb's copy keeps in-frame clones and lacks some. The sample lists around 140,000 clones, 80% to 95% seen once, with approximately 4% in the top ten. CDR3 length equals 14 residues. V trimming: 6 bases; J trimming: 4 bases; junction bases outside the gene matches: 5. The V gene's germline CDR1 is MDHEN and CDR2 SYDVKM. Study observations and caveats: Most donors were white British and more were female, and clonal diversity was possibly underestimated. Spike-specific TCR depth and breadth grew after two AZD1222 doses. In the spike-specific TCR repertoire, nearly half reportedly target unmutated variant regions. Repertoire sampling happened only post peak T cell response.

Note on this clone: Its antigen is still unknown.

This chain links TRBV28 with TRBJ2-3, with TRBD1 matching 9 bases. The clonotype originates from an adult who received the AZD1222 COVID-19 vaccine. The sequencing used peripheral blood, collected 28 days after the second AZD1222 dose. CDR3 residues: CASRADRGADTQYF. The CDR3 DNA sequence: TGTGCCAGCAGGGCGGACAGGGGCGCAGATACGCAGTATTTT. The full variable domain, rest sourced from reference TRBV28 and TRBJ2-3, is DVKVTQSSRYLVKRTGEKVFLECVQDMDHENMFWYRQDPGLGLRLIYFSYDVKMKEKGDIPEGYSVSREKKERFSLILESASTNQTSMYLCASRADRGADTQYFGPGTRLTVL.